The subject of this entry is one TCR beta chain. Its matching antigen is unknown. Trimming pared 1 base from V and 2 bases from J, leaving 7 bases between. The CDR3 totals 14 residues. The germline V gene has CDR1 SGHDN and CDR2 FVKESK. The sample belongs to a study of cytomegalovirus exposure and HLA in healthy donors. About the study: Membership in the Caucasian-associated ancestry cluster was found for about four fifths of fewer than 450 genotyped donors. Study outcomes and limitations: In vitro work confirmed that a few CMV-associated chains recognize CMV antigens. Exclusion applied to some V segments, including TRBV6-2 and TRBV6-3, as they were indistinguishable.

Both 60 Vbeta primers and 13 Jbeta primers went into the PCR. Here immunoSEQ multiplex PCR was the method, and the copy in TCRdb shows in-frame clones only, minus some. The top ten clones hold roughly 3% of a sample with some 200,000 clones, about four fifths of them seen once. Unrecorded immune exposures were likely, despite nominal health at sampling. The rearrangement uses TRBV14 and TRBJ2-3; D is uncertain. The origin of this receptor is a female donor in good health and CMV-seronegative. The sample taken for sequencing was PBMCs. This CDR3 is CASSQGIATDTQYF. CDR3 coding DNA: TGTGCCAGCAGCCAAGGTATAGCCACAGATACGCAGTATTTT.